Listed here are 26 T cell receptor beta chains from one sample, sequenced in a study of PD-1 blockade in classical Hodgkin lymphoma. Each of the patients experienced relapse following autologous stem cell transplantation, and their brentuximab vedotin exposure differed. Only in-frame clones appear in the TCRdb table, and some are missing; sequencing was by immunoSEQ multiplex PCR. The data show about 13,000 clones, around 77% seen once. The sample was peripheral blood mononuclear cells (PBMCs), taken at baseline. All receptors derive from a human donor with classical Hodgkin lymphoma.

The rearrangement links TRBV11-3 to TRBJ2-3; D not resolved. CDR3 length: 13 residues. From germline, CDR1 is SGHNT and CDR2 YENEEA. V shed 1 base and J shed 6 bases, with 8 bases lying between them. The chain's CDR3 is CASSLVAADTQYF. In DNA, the CDR3 is TGTGCCAGCAGCTTAGTTGCGGCGGATACGCAGTATTTT.

The chain links TRBV19 to TRBJ2-1; D perhaps matches TRBD1 (6 bases). Germline V gives CDR1 LNHDA, CDR2 SQIVND (reference sequence). There are 16 residues in the CDR3. Deletions cut 4 bases from V and 5 bases from J, with 18 bases between. DNA for the CDR3: TGTGCCAGTAGTAGCCGAGGGGGACCTACAGACAATGAGCAGTTCTTC. It codes for CASSSRGGPTDNEQFF.

The chain employs TRBV7-2 and TRBJ2-5, with 8 bases fitting TRBD2. The CDR3 length is 15 residues. J was trimmed by 4 bases and V by 4 bases; bases with no gene match: 8. From germline, CDR1 is SGHTA and CDR2 FQGNSA. The CDR3 DNA is TGTGCCAGCAGCTCAAAGACTAGCGCAGGAGAGACCCAGTACTTC. Amino acid sequence: CASSSKTSAGETQYF. Full variable domain (rest looked up from reference TRBV7-2 and TRBJ2-5): GAGVSQSPSNKVTEKGKDVELRCDPISGHTALYWYRQSLGQGLEFLIYFQGNSAPDKSGLPSDRFSAERTGGSVSTLTIQRTQQEDSAVYLCASSSKTSAGETQYFGPGTRLLVL.

V is TRBV5-1 and J is TRBJ2-1; weak D call: TRBD2 (5 bases). CDR3 size: 16 residues. Trimming removed 2 bases at V and 6 bases at J, with 18 bases between. In germline, CDR1 is SGHRS, CDR2 YFSETQ. DNA for the CDR3: TGCGCCAGCAGCTTTGGTCCTCTAAATGGAGGCAATGAGCAGTTCTTC. Its protein product is CASSFGPLNGGNEQFF. Using reference TRBV5-1 and TRBJ2-1 for the parts outside the CDR3, the full variable domain is KAGVTQTPRYLIKTRGQQVTLSCSPISGHRSVSWYQQTPGQGLQFLFEYFSETQRNKGNFPGRFSGRQFSNSRSEMNVSTLELGDSALYLCASSFGPLNGGNEQFFGPGTRLTVL.

The gene calls are TRBV6-4 and TRBJ2-2; D tentatively fits TRBD1 or TRBD2 (6 bases each). The CDR3 is 14 amino acids. The V gene lost 0 bases and the J gene lost 11 bases, with 13 bases spanning the gap. Germline V gene lookup returns CDR1 MRHNA and CDR2 SNTAGT. CDR3 DNA sequence: TGTGCCAGCAGTGACTCGATTCGGGGGCGCGAGCTGTTTTTT. The encoded protein is CASSDSIRGRELFF.

Only a few counts were recorded for this clone. V usage is TRBV7-2 and J usage is TRBJ2-3, with TRBD2 matching over 8 bases. Germline V gene data show CDR1 as SGHTA and CDR2 as FQGNSA. The CDR3 totals 13 residues. V shed 8 bases and J 9 bases; nucleotides not matched to a gene: 10. The chain's CDR3 is CASGPAAGGTQYF. The CDR3 DNA follows: TGTGCCAGCGGACCCGCCGCGGGGGGCACGCAGTATTTT.

As to this clone: At one end, the junction sequence differs from germline, possibly due to a read error. The chain recombines TRBV7-7 with TRBJ2-6; the D gene is possibly TRBD1 (5 bases). The CDR3 length is 14 residues. Germline V gene sequence: CDR1 SSHAT, CDR2 FNYEAQ (reference sequence). The DNA for the CDR3 is TGTGCTAGCAGCTTAGGGGCTGGGGCCAACGTCCTGACTTTC. Amino acids: CASSLGAGANVLTF.

This clone was detected only a few times. The chain recombines TRBV19 with TRBJ2-1; TRBD2 aligns across 8 bases. Per germline, CDR1 LNHDA and CDR2 SQIVND (reference sequence). The CDR3 contains 17 residues. Trimming removed 6 bases from V and 4 bases from J; junction bases left unmatched: 14. The CDR3 region is CASRNPEAGARYNEQFF. The CDR3 coding sequence is TGTGCCAGTAGGAATCCCGAAGCGGGAGCTCGGTACAATGAGCAGTTCTTC.

The J gene is TRBJ2-7, the V gene TRBV7-2; 7 bases align to TRBD1. The V segment lost 5 bases and the J segment 6 bases; nucleotides outside the gene matches: 10. Looked up from germline, CDR1 is SGHTA and CDR2 is FQGNSA. The CDR3 consists of 14 residues. Here the CDR3 reads CASSPRTGAGEQYV. The CDR3 DNA follows: TGTGCCAGCAGCCCTAGAACAGGGGCGGGCGAGCAGTACGTC.

The chain uses TRBV6-1 and TRBJ2-1; D is perhaps TRBD1 (6 bases). CDR3 size: 12 residues. Per germline, CDR1 MNHNS and CDR2 SASEGT. V dropped 4 bases and J dropped 9 bases, with 10 bases sitting between them. The CDR3 DNA follows: TGTGCCAGCAGTGTAGGGGGTGGTGAGCAGTTCTTC. Amino acid sequence: CASSVGGGEQFF.

This clone was seen a handful of times. The gene calls are TRBV23-1 and TRBJ1-1; 9 nucleotides agree with TRBD1. TRBV23-1 is noted as an ORF with a role that remains uncertain. V shed 6 bases, J shed 4 bases, and the junction held 15 bases outside the gene matches. The CDR3 is made up of 17 amino acids. The CDR3 loop is CASRRTATGGLITEAFF. CDR3 in DNA: TGCGCCAGCAGACGAACCGCGACAGGGGGTTTGATCACTGAAGCTTTCTTT.

This chain connects TRBV4-1 to TRBJ2-3, with D possibly matching TRBD2 (6 bases). The V gene's germline CDR1 is MGHRA and CDR2 YSYEKL. The CDR3 extends over 14 amino acids. V was pared by 1 base and J by 1 base, with 6 bases between. CDR3 protein: CASSQAGGTDTQYF. CDR3 in DNA: TGCGCCAGCAGCCAAGCGGGGGGCACAGATACGCAGTATTTT.

This clone is a singleton in its sample. The chain combines TRBV27 with TRBJ2-1; D is undetermined. Looked up from germline, CDR1 is MNHEY and CDR2 is SMNVEV (reference sequence). The CDR3 covers 14 residues. Trimming removed 6 bases at V and 0 bases at J, with 9 bases between. The CDR3 DNA reads as TGTGCCAGCAGGGTTCGCCACTCCTACAATGAGCAGTTCTTC. Amino acids: CASRVRHSYNEQFF.

This clone was recorded once. The chain uses TRBV28 and TRBJ1-4; TRBD1 is a possible D gene (6 bases). The germline gives CDR1 MDHEN, CDR2 SYDVKM. This CDR3 comprises 16 residues. V was pared by 5 bases and J by 0 bases, with 13 bases between. The CDR3 reads CASSPVRTATNEKLFF. The CDR3 DNA is TGTGCCAGCAGTCCCGTCCGGACAGCAACTAATGAAAAACTGTTTTTT.

The chain recombines TRBV7-9 with TRBJ1-2; D unclear. Germline values: CDR1 SEHNR, CDR2 FQNEAQ (reference sequence). Trimming took off 5 bases at V and 8 bases at J, with 15 bases between the two ends. The CDR3 extends over 13 amino acids. The CDR3 is CASSATVYDGYTF. Written as DNA, the CDR3 is TGTGCCAGCAGCGCTACGGTGTATGACGGCTACACCTTC.

The J gene is TRBJ1-2, the V gene TRBV29-1; 7 nucleotides line up with TRBD1. CDR1 and CDR2 (germline): SQVTM, ANQGSEA. The trim removed 7 bases at V and 3 bases at J, leaving 8 bases unmatched. The length of the CDR3 is 13 residues. DNA for the CDR3: TGCAGCGGCTACACCGGACAGGACTATGGCTACACCTTC. Translation gives CSGYTGQDYGYTF.

This chain joins TRBV5-1 and TRBJ2-3; 13 bases are a match to TRBD2. Germline V gene sequence: CDR1 SGHRS, CDR2 YFSETQ. J lost 1 base, V lost 4 bases, and 6 bases had no gene match. CDR3 length: 17 residues. CDR3 DNA sequence: TGCGCCAGCAGCCCCCGACTAGCGGGAGGCCGCACAGATACGCAGTATTTT. Translation: CASSPRLAGGRTDTQYF.

Remarks on this clone: The junction shows a germline mismatch at one end, possibly a read error. The sample carries other DNA sequences with the same CDR3. This chain uses TRBV7-6 with TRBJ2-3; possible D gene TRBD1, 5 bases. The CDR3 length is 13 residues. Germline values: CDR1 SGHVS, CDR2 FNYEAQ. CDR3: CASSRGHTDTQYF. For the CDR3, the DNA is TGTGCCAGCAGCCGAGGACACACAGATACACAGTATTTT.

V is TRBV6-5 and J is TRBJ1-6; tentative D call: TRBD1 (6 bases). With 2 bases removed from V and 10 bases from J, the gap between germline ends came to 15 bases. Germline values: CDR1 MNHEY, CDR2 SVGAGI. CDR3 size: 15 residues. The CDR3 region is CASSYLRGFGSPLHF. The CDR3 DNA is TGTGCCAGCAGTTACCTGAGGGGGTTCGGCTCACCCCTCCACTTT.

The rearrangement uses TRBV7-2 and TRBJ2-3, with no clear D. The ends were cut back, 1 base at V and 0 bases at J, with 5 bases in the middle. In germline, CDR1 is SGHTA, CDR2 FQGNSA. The CDR3 runs 14 residues. This chain's CDR3 is CASSLGHSTDTQYF. In DNA form, the CDR3 reads TGTGCCAGCAGCTTAGGGCACAGCACAGATACGCAGTATTTT.

This clone was seen more than once but under ten times. The chain uses TRBV21-1 and TRBJ1-1. TRBV21-1 is given as a pseudogene. This CDR3 comprises 15 residues. For the CDR3, the DNA is TGTGCCAGCAGCAAAGAGCCTGCAGGAGACACTGAAGCTTTCTTT. Its translation: CASSKEPAGDTEAFF.

This clone showed up just a few times. This sequence joins TRBV27 and TRBJ1-6; TRBD1 is a possible D gene (6 bases). Germline CDR1 MNHEY, CDR2 SMNVEV (reference sequence). Trimming cost V 7 bases and J 5 bases, with 15 bases left between them. This CDR3 contains 15 residues. The CDR3 loop is CASTRSDRDNSPLHF. In nucleotides, the CDR3 is TGTGCCAGCACCCGCTCGGACAGAGATAATTCACCCCTCCACTTT.

This chain joins TRBV9 and TRBJ2-2, with TRBD2 as a possible D gene (6 bases). The germline V and J ends were trimmed by 0 bases and 4 bases, with 19 bases remaining between them. Germline V lookup: CDR1 SGDLS, CDR2 YYNGEE. The length of the CDR3 is 18 residues. In nucleotides, the CDR3 is TGTGCCAGCAGCGTAGCCCCCACCCTGGGGAGGAGCACCGGGGAGCTGTTTTTT. Amino acids: CASSVAPTLGRSTGELFF.

The chain recombines TRBV7-9 with TRBJ1-5, with D unclear. The V end was cut by 5 bases, the J end by 1 base, with 9 bases between. The length of the CDR3 is 14 residues. Looked up from germline, CDR1 is SEHNR and CDR2 is FQNEAQ (reference sequence). CDR3 region: CASSPPGSNQPQHF. CDR3 nucleotide sequence: TGTGCCAGCAGCCCCCCCGGCAGCAATCAGCCCCAGCATTTT.

The rearrangement uses TRBV29-1 and TRBJ1-3; tentative D call: TRBD1 (5 bases). Germline V gene data show CDR1 as SQVTM and CDR2 as ANQGSEA. Deletions cut 4 bases from V and 0 bases from J, with 7 bases between. CDR3 length: 13 amino acids. The CDR3 coding sequence is TGCAGCGTTGGACAGTCCTCTGGAAACACCATATATTTT. Its protein is CSVGQSSGNTIYF.

The rearrangement uses TRBV7-8 and TRBJ1-2; D is unresolved. Trimming pared 5 bases from V and 4 bases from J, leaving 17 bases between. This CDR3 has 15 residues. Germline assignment: CDR1 SGHVS and CDR2 FQNEAQ. The CDR3 is CASSNKRGGPYGYTF. Here the CDR3 DNA reads TGTGCCAGCAGCAACAAGCGGGGAGGACCCTATGGCTACACCTTC.